This T cell receptor (beta chain) stems from a study of patients with pleural tuberculosis (dated by TCRdb to the mid-2010s). This clonotype appeared many times. Which antigen it targets is not known. There are no base qualities to consult, and no much larger clone falls within one base. Sequencing took place on an Illumina Genome Analyzer IIx. The public sequencing data were trimmed at Q25 with fastp and processed into clonotypes with MiXCR by TCRdb, which kept only in-frame beta chains. All rows with the same CDR3 protein become a single entry with the most common DNA and genes. The sample contains around 30,000 distinct CDR3 sequences, under 20% of them found a single time. Roughly 4% of the sample goes to the ten largest clones. V is trimmed back by 5 bases and J by 3 bases, and the junction contains 6 bases that no gene match accounts for. Measured from the cysteine to the phenylalanine, the CDR3 is 16 residues long. CDR3 DNA only is kept here, 48 bases in frame from base 1. Via the germline V gene, CDR1 is SGHTA and CDR2 FQGNSA.

This TCR derives from a human donor with pleural tuberculosis. The sample consisted of peripheral blood. This sequence uses TRBV7-2 and TRBJ2-1, with 11 middle bases fitting TRBD2. At the DNA level, the sequence is TGTGCCAGCAGCCGTATAGCGGGAGGGTACTACAATGAGCAGTTCTTC. This yields the protein CASSRIAGGYYNEQFF.